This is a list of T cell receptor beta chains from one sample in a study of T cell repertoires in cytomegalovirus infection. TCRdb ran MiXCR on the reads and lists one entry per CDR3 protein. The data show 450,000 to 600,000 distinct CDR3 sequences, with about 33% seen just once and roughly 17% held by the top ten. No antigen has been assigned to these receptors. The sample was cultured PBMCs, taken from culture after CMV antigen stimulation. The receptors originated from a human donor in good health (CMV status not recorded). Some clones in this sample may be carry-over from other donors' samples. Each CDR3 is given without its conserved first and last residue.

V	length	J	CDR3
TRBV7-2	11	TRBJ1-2	ASSPWGSESYT
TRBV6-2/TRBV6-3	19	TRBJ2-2	ASSPWRGGGLAGDNTGELF
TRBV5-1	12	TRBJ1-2	ASSLVQGNYGYT
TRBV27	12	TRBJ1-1	ASSSTRWNTEAF
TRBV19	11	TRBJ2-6	AAGDSGANVLT
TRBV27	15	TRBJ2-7	ASSAGLADGNPYEQY
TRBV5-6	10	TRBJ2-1	ASRVLRGPQF
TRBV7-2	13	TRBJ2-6	ASSLLRSGANVLT
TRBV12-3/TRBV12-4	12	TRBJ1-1	ASSLRQLDTEAF
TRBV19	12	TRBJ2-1	ASRGLSSYNEQF
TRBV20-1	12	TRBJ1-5	SAKTGTLYQPQH
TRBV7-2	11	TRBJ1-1	ASSTYRDTEAF
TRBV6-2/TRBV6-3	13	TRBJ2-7	ASSYHGLAGYEQY